One and the same sample provided the 15 T cell receptor beta chains below, sequenced in a study of cytomegalovirus exposure and HLA in healthy donors. Vbeta (60) and Jbeta (13) primers were used in the PCR. Sequencing used immunoSEQ multiplex PCR; TCRdb keeps in-frame clones, though not all of them. In the table there are about 160,000 clones, about 80% of which are singletons. Material for sequencing was PBMCs. These receptors were obtained from a man younger than 35 in good health and CMV-seropositive.

This chain joins TRBV7-9 and TRBJ2-2, with D maybe TRBD1 (6 bases). CDR3 length: 16 residues. Trimming took 4 bases from V and 3 from J, leaving 15 bases between them. In germline, CDR1 is SEHNR, CDR2 FQNEAQ (reference sequence). The CDR3 nucleotides read TGTGCCAGCAGCTCCCCCCGGGACACCTACACCGGGGAGCTGTTTTTT. Amino acids: CASSSPRDTYTGELFF.

The rearrangement links TRBV12-5 to TRBJ1-4; a possible D gene is TRBD1 (6 bases). Germline-derived CDR1 and CDR2 are LGHNT and FRNRAP. Trimming took 6 bases from V and 2 from J, leaving 10 bases between them. This CDR3 region has 14 residues. CDR3 sequence (DNA): TGTGCTAGTGGGATAGGACAGACTAATGAAAAACTGTTTTTT. It encodes CASGIGQTNEKLFF. Based on the CDR3 plus reference TRBV12-5 and TRBJ1-4, the full variable domain is DARVTQTPRHKVTEMGQEVTMRCQPILGHNTVFWYRQTMMQGLELLAYFRNRAPLDDSGMPKDRFSAEMPDATLATLKIQPSEPRDSAVYFCASGIGQTNEKLFFGSGTQLSVL.

The V and J genes are TRBV10-3 and TRBJ1-4; no clear D gene. The CDR3 covers 15 residues. CDR1 ENHRY and CDR2 SYGVKD come from the germline V gene. The V gene lost 10 bases and the J gene lost 0 bases, with 15 bases spanning the gap. The CDR3 sequence: CATRWGEATNEKLFF. In DNA, the CDR3 is TGTGCCACCAGATGGGGAGAAGCAACTAATGAAAAACTGTTTTTT.

The CDR3 loop reads CASSPTGGAFYEQYF. The CDR3 DNA sequence: TGTGCCAGCAGTCCCACAGGGGGCGCGTTTTACGAGCAGTACTTC. V gene TRBV27 combines with J gene TRBJ2-7, with TRBD1 identical over 9 bases. The J segment lost 4 bases and the V segment lost 5 bases, leaving 9 bases of the junction unmatched. The CDR3 has 15 amino acids. Germline V gene data show CDR1 as MNHEY and CDR2 as SMNVEV (reference sequence).

This clone was seen just once. This chain links TRBV4-2 with TRBJ2-7, with a possible D match to TRBD2 (5 bases). This CDR3 contains 15 residues. Germline loops: CDR1 LGHNA, CDR2 YNFKEQ. V lost 4 bases to trimming and J lost 2 bases, with 15 bases between them. CDR3 sequence (DNA): TGTGCCAGCAGCCCCTCGACGGGGTTACCCTACGAGCAGTACTTC. Translated: CASSPSTGLPYEQYF.

Only a few counts were recorded for this clone. The chain is built from TRBV13 and TRBJ1-2, with 8 nucleotides matching TRBD1. J gave up 7 bases and V 3 bases, and 7 bases lay outside the gene matches. The CDR3 sequence is 14 residues long. The germline V gene has CDR1 PRHDT and CDR2 FYEKMQ (reference sequence). The CDR3 is CASSLGQEEGGYTF. The CDR3 nucleotides read TGTGCCAGCAGCTTGGGACAGGAGGAGGGTGGCTACACCTTC.

V usage is TRBV30 and J usage is TRBJ1-4, with 10 nucleotides matching TRBD1. CDR1 and CDR2 from the germline V gene are GTSNPN and SVGIG (reference sequence). This CDR3 region has 14 residues. Trimming removed 2 bases from V and 8 bases from J; junction bases left unmatched: 5. CDR3 sequence (DNA): TGTGCCTGGAGTTCGACAGGGGGCCTGGAAAAACTGTTTTTT. As protein: CAWSSTGGLEKLFF.

The gene calls are TRBV7-9 and TRBJ2-5, with D tentatively TRBD1 (5 bases). The CDR3 covers 13 residues. V was pared by 1 base and J by 9 bases, with 12 bases between. Germline values: CDR1 SEHNR, CDR2 FQNEAQ (reference sequence). CDR3 residues: CASSLVVREAQYF. The DNA of the CDR3 is TGTGCCAGCAGCTTAGTTGTCAGGGAAGCCCAGTACTTC.

This clone was recorded once. The chain recombines TRBV7-8 with TRBJ1-2; 7 nucleotides match TRBD1. The V gene end was trimmed by 2 bases and the J gene end by 6 bases; junction bases not matched to a gene: 6. Germline V lookup: CDR1 SGHVS, CDR2 FQNEAQ. The CDR3 totals 14 residues. The CDR3 spells CASSLSQGHNGYTF. The DNA for the CDR3 is TGTGCCAGCAGCTTATCACAGGGGCATAATGGCTACACCTTC. Based on the CDR3 plus reference TRBV7-8 and TRBJ1-2, the full variable domain is GAGVSQSPRYKVAKRGQDVALRCDPISGHVSLFWYQQALGQGPEFLTYFQNEAQLDKSGLPSDRFFAERPEGSVSTLKIQRTQQEDSAVYLCASSLSQGHNGYTFGSGTRLTVV.

The genes are TRBV11-2 and TRBJ1-1; D remains unclear. The CDR3 has 14 residues. Trimming shortened V by 1 base and J by 1 base, and 7 bases separated the two germline ends. Germline V gives CDR1 SGHAT, CDR2 FQNNGV. CDR3 nucleotides: TGTGCCAGCAGCTTAGTCGCAGGGAACACTGAAGCTTTCTTT. Translation gives CASSLVAGNTEAFF.

This chain links TRBV6-4 with TRBJ2-1; unclear D gene. V was pared by 4 bases and J by 6 bases, with 16 bases between. This CDR3 is built from 15 residues. Germline V CDR1 and CDR2: MRHNA, SNTAGT. CDR3 in amino acids: CASSGIASVPNEQFF. CDR3 bases: TGTGCCAGCAGTGGAATCGCCAGCGTCCCCAATGAGCAGTTCTTC.

The chain has TRBV11-1 and TRBJ2-5, with 7 bases lining up with TRBD1. The length of the CDR3 is 17 residues. The V gene end was trimmed by 5 bases and the J gene end by 4 bases; junction bases not matched to a gene: 16. Germline V gene lookup returns CDR1 SGHAT and CDR2 FQDESV (reference sequence). The CDR3: CASSPLFQTGLGETQYF. Here the CDR3 DNA reads TGTGCCAGCAGCCCACTTTTCCAGACAGGGCTAGGAGAGACCCAGTACTTC.

The chain carries TRBV7-8 and TRBJ1-5; 7 bases fit TRBD1. V shed 5 bases, J shed 1 base, and the junction held 8 bases outside the gene matches. Per the germline V gene, CDR1 is SGHVS and CDR2 is FQNEAQ. The CDR3 loop spans 16 amino acids. DNA of the CDR3: TGTGCCAGCAGCGCAACAGGGGTGGGGAGCAATCAGCCCCAGCATTTT. This encodes CASSATGVGSNQPQHF.

The genes are TRBV7-3 and TRBJ1-2; D unclear. Trimming left V 2 bases short and J 3 bases short, with 10 bases between. Germline loops: CDR1 SGHTA, CDR2 FQGTGA. The CDR3 is 14 residues long. As DNA, the CDR3 is TGTGCCAGCAGCTTATTTCCCCTTGACTATGGCTACACCTTC. This codes for CASSLFPLDYGYTF.

The chain employs TRBV11-2 and TRBJ1-1; D is uncertain. V was clipped by 2 bases and J by 1 base, with 5 bases between them. Germline CDR1 SGHAT, CDR2 FQNNGV. This CDR3 region has 13 residues. CDR3 in amino acids: CASSLNGNTEAFF. The CDR3 bases are TGTGCCAGCAGCTTAAACGGGAACACTGAAGCTTTCTTT.